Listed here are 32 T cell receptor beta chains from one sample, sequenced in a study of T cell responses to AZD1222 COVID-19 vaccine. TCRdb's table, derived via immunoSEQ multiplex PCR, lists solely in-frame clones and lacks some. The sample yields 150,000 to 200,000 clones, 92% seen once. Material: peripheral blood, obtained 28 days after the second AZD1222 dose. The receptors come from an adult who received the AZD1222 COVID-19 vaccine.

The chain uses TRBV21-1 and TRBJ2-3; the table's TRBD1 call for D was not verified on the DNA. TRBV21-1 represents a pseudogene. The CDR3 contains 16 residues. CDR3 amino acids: CASSIRQGLSTDTQYF. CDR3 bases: TGTGCCAGCAGCATACGACAGGGCCTTAGCACAGATACGCAGTATTTT.

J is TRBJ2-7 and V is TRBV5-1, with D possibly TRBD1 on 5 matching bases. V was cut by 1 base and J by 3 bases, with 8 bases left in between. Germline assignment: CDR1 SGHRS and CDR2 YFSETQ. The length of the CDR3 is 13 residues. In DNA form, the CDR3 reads TGCGCCAGCAGCTTGAGGCAGGGCTACGAGCAGTACTTC. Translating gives CASSLRQGYEQYF.

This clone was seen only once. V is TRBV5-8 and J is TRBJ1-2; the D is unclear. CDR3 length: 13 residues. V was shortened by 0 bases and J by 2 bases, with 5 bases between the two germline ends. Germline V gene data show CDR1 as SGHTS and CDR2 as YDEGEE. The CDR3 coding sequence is TGTGCCAGCAGCTTGGGCCGGAACTATGGCTACACCTTC. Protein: CASSLGRNYGYTF.

For the CDR3, the DNA is TGTGCCAGCAGCTTAGGCCCTGGCAATCAGCCCCAGCATTTT. It is translated as CASSLGPGNQPQHF. The chain joins TRBV7-9 to TRBJ1-5, with D unclear. Trimming took off 1 base at V and 2 bases at J, with 6 bases between the two ends. This CDR3 comprises 14 residues. Germline V gene data show CDR1 as SEHNR and CDR2 as FQNEAQ (reference sequence). Variable domain in full (rest from reference TRBV7-9 and TRBJ1-5): DTGVSQNPRHKITKRGQNVTFRCDPISEHNRLYWYRQTLGQGPEFLTYFQNEAQLEKSRLLSDRFSAERPKGSFSTLEIQRTEQGDSAMYLCASSLGPGNQPQHFGDGTRLSIL.

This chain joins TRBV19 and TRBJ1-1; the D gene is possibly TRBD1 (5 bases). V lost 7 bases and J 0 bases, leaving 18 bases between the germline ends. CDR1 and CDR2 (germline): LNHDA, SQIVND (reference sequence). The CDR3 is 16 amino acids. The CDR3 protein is CASTTRMGTMNTEAFF. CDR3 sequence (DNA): TGTGCCAGTACCACCCGAATGGGGACTATGAACACTGAAGCTTTCTTT.

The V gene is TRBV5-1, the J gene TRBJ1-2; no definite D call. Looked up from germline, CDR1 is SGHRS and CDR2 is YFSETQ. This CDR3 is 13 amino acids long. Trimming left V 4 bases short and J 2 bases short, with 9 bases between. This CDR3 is CASSGSTNYGYTF. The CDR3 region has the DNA TGCGCCAGCAGCGGCAGCACAAACTATGGCTACACCTTC.

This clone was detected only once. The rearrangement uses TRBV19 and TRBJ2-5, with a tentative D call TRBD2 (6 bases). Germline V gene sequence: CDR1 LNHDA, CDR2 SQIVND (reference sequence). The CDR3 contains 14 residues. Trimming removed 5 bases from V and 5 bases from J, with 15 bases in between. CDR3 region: CASSFGAGFETQYF. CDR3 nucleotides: TGTGCCAGTAGTTTCGGGGCGGGGTTTGAGACCCAGTACTTC.

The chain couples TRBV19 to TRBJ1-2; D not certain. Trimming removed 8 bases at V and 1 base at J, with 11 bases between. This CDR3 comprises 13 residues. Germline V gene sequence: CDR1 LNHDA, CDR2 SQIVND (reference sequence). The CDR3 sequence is CASGRGFNYGYTF. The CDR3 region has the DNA TGTGCCAGTGGACGAGGTTTTAACTATGGCTACACCTTC.

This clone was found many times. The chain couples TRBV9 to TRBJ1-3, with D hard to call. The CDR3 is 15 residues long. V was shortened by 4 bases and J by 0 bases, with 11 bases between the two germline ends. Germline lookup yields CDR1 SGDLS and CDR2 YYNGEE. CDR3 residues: CASSPTPSSGNTIYF. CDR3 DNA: TGTGCCAGCAGCCCTACACCAAGCTCTGGAAACACCATATATTTT.

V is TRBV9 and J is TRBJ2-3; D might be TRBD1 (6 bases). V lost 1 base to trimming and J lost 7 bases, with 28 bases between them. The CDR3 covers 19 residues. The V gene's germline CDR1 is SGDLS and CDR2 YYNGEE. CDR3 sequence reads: CASSVTGTFGTPLLHTQYF. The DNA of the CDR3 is TGTGCCAGCAGCGTAACTGGGACATTCGGGACCCCACTATTACATACGCAGTATTTT.

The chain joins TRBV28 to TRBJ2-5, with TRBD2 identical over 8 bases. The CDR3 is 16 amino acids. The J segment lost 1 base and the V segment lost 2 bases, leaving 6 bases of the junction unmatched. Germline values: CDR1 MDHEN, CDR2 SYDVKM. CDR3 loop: CASSLRRGVFQETQYF. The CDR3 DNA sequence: TGTGCCAGCAGTTTACGGCGGGGGGTTTTCCAAGAGACCCAGTACTTC.

The CDR3 loop reads CASSQRGVGTEAFF. The CDR3 DNA reads as TGTGCCAGCAGCCAGAGGGGCGTCGGCACTGAAGCTTTCTTT. The chain links TRBV3-1 (or the pseudogene TRBV3-2) to TRBJ1-1, with D perhaps matching TRBD1 (5 bases). The CDR3 loop spans 14 amino acids. Trimming removed 3 bases at V and 4 bases at J, with 12 bases between. CDR1 is LGHDT and CDR2 is YNNKEL in the germline V gene (reference sequence).

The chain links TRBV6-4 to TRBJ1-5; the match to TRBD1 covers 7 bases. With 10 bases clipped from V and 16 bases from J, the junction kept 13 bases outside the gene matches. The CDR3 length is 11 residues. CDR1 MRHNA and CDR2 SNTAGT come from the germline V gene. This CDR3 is CAIQPGQRFHF. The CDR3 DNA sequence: TGTGCCATTCAACCGGGACAGAGATTCCATTTT.

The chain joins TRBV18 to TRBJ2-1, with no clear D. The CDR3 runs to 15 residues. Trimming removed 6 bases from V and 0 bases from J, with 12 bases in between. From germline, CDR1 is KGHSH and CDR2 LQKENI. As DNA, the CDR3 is TGTGCCAGCTCGCCGGACCTAAGCTCCTACAATGAGCAGTTCTTC. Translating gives CASSPDLSSYNEQFF.

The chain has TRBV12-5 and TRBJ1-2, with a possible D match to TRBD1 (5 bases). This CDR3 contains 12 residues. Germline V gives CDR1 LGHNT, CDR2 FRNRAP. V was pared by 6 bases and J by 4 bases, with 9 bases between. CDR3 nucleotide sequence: TGTGCTAGTGGCGACAGATTCTATGGCTACACCTTC. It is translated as CASGDRFYGYTF.

In DNA form, the CDR3 reads TGTGCCAGCAGCCCGTGGGGGTCGGTCACCTCCTACGAGCAGTACTTC. Translated, it gives CASSPWGSVTSYEQYF. The chain couples TRBV7-9 to TRBJ2-7; D might be TRBD1 or TRBD2, each matching 5 bases. The V gene's germline CDR1 is SEHNR and CDR2 FQNEAQ (reference sequence). The V end lost 5 bases, the J end lost 0 bases, and 17 bases lay between the germline ends. This CDR3 comprises 16 residues.

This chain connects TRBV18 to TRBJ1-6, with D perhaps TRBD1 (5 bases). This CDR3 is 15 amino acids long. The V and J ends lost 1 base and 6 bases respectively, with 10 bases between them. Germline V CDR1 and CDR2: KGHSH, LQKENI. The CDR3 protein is CASSPRQGFNSPLHF. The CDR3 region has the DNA TGTGCCAGCTCACCACGCCAGGGTTTTAATTCACCCCTCCACTTT.

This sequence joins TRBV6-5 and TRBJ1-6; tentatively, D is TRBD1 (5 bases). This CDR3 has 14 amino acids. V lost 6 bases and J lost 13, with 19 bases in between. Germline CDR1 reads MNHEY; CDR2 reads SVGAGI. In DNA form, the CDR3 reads TGTGCCAGCAGACGAACCCGGGGCCCCGTCCCCCTCCACTTT. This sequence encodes CASRRTRGPVPLHF.

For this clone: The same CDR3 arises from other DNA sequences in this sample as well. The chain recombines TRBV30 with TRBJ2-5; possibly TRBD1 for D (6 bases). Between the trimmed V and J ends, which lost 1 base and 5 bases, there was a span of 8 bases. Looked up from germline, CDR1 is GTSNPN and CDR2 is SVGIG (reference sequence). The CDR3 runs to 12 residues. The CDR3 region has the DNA TGTGCCTGGAGTGGGCAGGGGGAGACCCAGTACTTC. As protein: CAWSGQGETQYF.

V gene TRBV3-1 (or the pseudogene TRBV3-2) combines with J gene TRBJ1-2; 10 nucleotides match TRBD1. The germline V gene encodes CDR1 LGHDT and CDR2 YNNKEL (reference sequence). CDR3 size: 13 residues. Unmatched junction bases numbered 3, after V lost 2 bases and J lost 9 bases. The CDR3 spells CASSQKGQGSYTF. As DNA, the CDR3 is TGTGCCAGCAGCCAAAAGGGACAGGGGAGCTACACCTTC.

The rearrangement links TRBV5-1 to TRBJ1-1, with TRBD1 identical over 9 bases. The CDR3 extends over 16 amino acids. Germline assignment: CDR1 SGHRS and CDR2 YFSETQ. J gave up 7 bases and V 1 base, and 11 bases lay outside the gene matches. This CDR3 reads CASSLTGQGTFGEAFF. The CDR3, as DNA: TGCGCCAGCAGCTTGACTGGACAGGGGACTTTCGGTGAAGCTTTCTTT. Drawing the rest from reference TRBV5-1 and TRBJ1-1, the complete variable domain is KAGVTQTPRYLIKTRGQQVTLSCSPISGHRSVSWYQQTPGQGLQFLFEYFSETQRNKGNFPGRFSGRQFSNSRSEMNVSTLELGDSALYLCASSLTGQGTFGEAFFGQGTRLTVV.

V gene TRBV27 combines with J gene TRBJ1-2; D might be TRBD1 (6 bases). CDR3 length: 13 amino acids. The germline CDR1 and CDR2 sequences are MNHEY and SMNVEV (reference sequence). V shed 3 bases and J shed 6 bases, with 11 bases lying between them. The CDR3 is CASSFSGVDGYTF. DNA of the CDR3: TGTGCCAGCAGTTTCTCAGGGGTGGATGGCTACACCTTC.

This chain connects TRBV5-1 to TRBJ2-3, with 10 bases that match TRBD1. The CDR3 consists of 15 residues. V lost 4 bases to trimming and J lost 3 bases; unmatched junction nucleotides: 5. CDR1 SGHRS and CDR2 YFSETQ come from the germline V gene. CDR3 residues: CASSLGTGDTDTQYF. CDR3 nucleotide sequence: TGCGCCAGCAGCCTTGGGACAGGGGATACAGATACGCAGTATTTT.

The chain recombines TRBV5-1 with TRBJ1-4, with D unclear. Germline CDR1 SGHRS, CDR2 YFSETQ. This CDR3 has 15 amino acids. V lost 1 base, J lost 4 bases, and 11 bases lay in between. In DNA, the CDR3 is TGCGCCAGCAGCTTGTTGTCCGGGCTTAATGAAAAACTGTTTTTT. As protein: CASSLLSGLNEKLFF.

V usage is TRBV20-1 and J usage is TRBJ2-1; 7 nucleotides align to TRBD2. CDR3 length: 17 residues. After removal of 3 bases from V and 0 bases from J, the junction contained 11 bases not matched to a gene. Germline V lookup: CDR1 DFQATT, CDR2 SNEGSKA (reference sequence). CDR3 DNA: TGCAGTGCTAGTCCCTCGGTGAGCGGGGACTCCTACAATGAGCAGTTCTTC. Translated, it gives CSASPSVSGDSYNEQFF.

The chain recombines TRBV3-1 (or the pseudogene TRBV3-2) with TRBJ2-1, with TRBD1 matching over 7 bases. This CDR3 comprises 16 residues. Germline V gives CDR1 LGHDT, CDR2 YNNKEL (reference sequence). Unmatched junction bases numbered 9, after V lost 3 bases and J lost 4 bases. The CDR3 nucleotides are TGTGCCAGCAGCCACTCCTCGGGACAGAGATACAATGAGCAGTTCTTC. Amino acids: CASSHSSGQRYNEQFF.

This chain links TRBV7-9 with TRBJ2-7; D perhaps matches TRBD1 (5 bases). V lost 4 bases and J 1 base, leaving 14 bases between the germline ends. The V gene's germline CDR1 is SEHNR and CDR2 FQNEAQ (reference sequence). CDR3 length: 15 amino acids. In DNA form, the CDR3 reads TGTGCCAGCAGCTCCCCCGGACACGGTTCCTACGAGCAGTACTTC. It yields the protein CASSSPGHGSYEQYF.

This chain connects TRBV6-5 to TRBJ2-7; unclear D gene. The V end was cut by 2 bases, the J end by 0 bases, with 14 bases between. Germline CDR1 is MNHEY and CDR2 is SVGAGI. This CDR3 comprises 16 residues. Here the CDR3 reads CASSYGQPRSSYEQYF. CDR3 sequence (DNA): TGTGCCAGCAGTTACGGGCAGCCCCGATCCTCCTACGAGCAGTACTTC.

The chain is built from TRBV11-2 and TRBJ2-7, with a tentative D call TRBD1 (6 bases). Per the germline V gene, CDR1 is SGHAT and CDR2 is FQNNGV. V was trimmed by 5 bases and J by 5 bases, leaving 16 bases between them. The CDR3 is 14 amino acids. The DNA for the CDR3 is TGTGCCAGCAGCGCCTCCGGGACACTCAACGAGCAGTACTTC. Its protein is CASSASGTLNEQYF.

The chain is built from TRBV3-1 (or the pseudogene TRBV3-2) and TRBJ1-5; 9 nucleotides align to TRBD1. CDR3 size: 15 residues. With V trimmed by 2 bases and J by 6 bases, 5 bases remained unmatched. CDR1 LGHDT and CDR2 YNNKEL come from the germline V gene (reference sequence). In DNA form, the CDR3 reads TGTGCCAGCAGCCAACATGGACAGGGGATTCAGCCCCAGCATTTT. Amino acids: CASSQHGQGIQPQHF.

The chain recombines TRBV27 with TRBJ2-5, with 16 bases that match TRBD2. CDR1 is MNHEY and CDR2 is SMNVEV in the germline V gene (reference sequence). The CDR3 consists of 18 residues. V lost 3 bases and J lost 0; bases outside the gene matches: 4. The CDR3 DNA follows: TGTGCCAGCAGTTTGGGACTAGCGGGGGGGCGGTACCAAGAGACCCAGTACTTC. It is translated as CASSLGLAGGRYQETQYF.

The chain's CDR3 is CASRGTESSYEQYF. CDR3 bases: TGCGCCAGCAGGGGAACGGAGAGCTCCTACGAGCAGTACTTC. The V and J genes are TRBV10-2 and TRBJ2-7; D is uncertain. Germline-derived CDR1 and CDR2 are WSHSY and SAAADI. The CDR3 length is 14 residues. The germline V and J ends were trimmed by 6 bases and 0 bases, with 12 bases remaining between them.